These 2 T cell receptor beta chains were sequenced from one sample in a study of blood T cell repertoires in COVID-19. TCRdb's copy holds only in-frame clones and misses some; the assay was immunoSEQ multiplex PCR. Of over 200,000 clones in the sample, over 80% were seen once. The sequenced sample consisted of peripheral blood. Receptors originate from a man in his thirties or forties with COVID-19, enrolled during active disease.

CDR3 protein: CASSREGVPYEQYF. The CDR3, as DNA: TGTGCCAGCTCACGAGAGGGGGTACCCTACGAGCAGTACTTC. V usage is TRBV18 and J usage is TRBJ2-7, with D tentatively TRBD1 (6 bases). The CDR3 covers 14 residues. Germline-derived CDR1 and CDR2 are KGHSH and LQKENI. The ends were cut back, 4 bases at V and 2 bases at J, with 12 bases in the middle.

The genes are TRBV28 and TRBJ1-1, with 8 bases that match TRBD1. The CDR3 runs 14 residues. V lost 1 base, J lost 4 bases, and 2 bases stayed unmatched. Germline V lookup: CDR1 MDHEN, CDR2 SYDVKM. The CDR3 DNA sequence: TGTGCCAGCAGTTTATCACAGGGGGTCACTGAAGCTTTCTTT. As protein: CASSLSQGVTEAFF.